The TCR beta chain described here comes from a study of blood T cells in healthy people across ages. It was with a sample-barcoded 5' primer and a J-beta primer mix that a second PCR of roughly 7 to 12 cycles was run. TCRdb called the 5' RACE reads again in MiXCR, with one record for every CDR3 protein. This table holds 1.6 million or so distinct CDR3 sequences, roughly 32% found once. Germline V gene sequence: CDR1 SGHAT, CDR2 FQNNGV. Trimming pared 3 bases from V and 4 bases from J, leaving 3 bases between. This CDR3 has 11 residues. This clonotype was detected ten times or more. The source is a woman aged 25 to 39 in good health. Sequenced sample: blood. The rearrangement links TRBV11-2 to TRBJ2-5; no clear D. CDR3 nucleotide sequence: TGTGCCAGCAGCTTTTTAGAGACCCAGTACTTC. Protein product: CASSFLETQYF.